These 10 T cell receptor beta chains originate from one sample sequenced in a study of long-term antiretroviral therapy in people with HIV. Sequencing used immunoSEQ v3.0 at survey level. Using immunoSEQ multiplex PCR, the repertoire was profiled, and TCRdb retains in-frame clones only, with some absent. Of some 21,000 clones listed, approximately 90% are singletons. Source: unsorted PBMCs, taken 2.3 years after starting antiretroviral therapy. Source of these receptors: a man in his 60s with HIV.

This rearrangement joins TRBV9 to TRBJ1-1; weak D call: TRBD1 (6 bases). Germline CDR1 is SGDLS and CDR2 is YYNGEE. The CDR3 consists of 15 residues. Trimming cost V 2 bases and J 1 base, with 12 bases left between them. CDR3 nucleotides: TGTGCCAGCAGCGTTCTGGGACACCCGAACACTGAAGCTTTCTTT. Translating gives CASSVLGHPNTEAFF. The full variable domain, its missing parts supplied by reference TRBV9 and TRBJ1-1, is DSGVTQTPKHLITATGQRVTLRCSPRSGDLSVYWYQQSLDQGLQFLIQYYNGEERAKGNILERFSAQQFPDLHSELNLSSLELGDSALYFCASSVLGHPNTEAFFGQGTRLTVV.

This clone has just a few counts. The rearrangement links TRBV10-3 to TRBJ1-2, with D unclear. V dropped 6 bases and J dropped 4 bases, with 15 bases sitting between them. The CDR3 covers 14 residues. Germline-derived CDR1 and CDR2 are ENHRY and SYGVKD. The CDR3 region has the DNA TGTGCCATCAGCGGTTCAAGGACGTTCTATGGCTACACCTTC. It is translated as CAISGSRTFYGYTF.

This sequence joins TRBV6-5 and TRBJ2-7; the D gene could be TRBD1 or TRBD2 (5 bases each). The CDR3 consists of 15 residues. Trimming took 2 bases from V and 0 from J, leaving 11 bases between them. Germline loops: CDR1 MNHEY, CDR2 SVGAGI. Written as DNA, the CDR3 is TGTGCCAGCAGTTACCGACCAGGGAGCTCCTACGAGCAGTACTTC. Its protein product is CASSYRPGSSYEQYF.

This chain links TRBV6-1 with TRBJ2-5; no definite D call. The CDR3 has 13 residues. The V and J ends lost 7 bases and 0 bases respectively, with 9 bases between them. Germline CDR1 reads MNHNS; CDR2 reads SASEGT. The DNA for the CDR3 is TGTGCCAGCATCGTGGGCAACCAAGAGACCCAGTACTTC. Translated, it gives CASIVGNQETQYF.

The chain uses TRBV9 and TRBJ2-2; possible D gene TRBD2, 6 bases. This CDR3 is 12 amino acids long. V lost 0 bases, J lost 15 bases, and 12 bases lay in between. Germline V lookup: CDR1 SGDLS, CDR2 YYNGEE. DNA for the CDR3: TGTGCCAGCAGCGTAGTGGGGGGAAGGATGTTTTTT. It translates to CASSVVGGRMFF. The entire variable domain, with the rest obtained from reference TRBV9 and TRBJ2-2, is as follows: DSGVTQTPKHLITATGQRVTLRCSPRSGDLSVYWYQQSLDQGLQFLIQYYNGEERAKGNILERFSAQQFPDLHSELNLSSLELGDSALYFCASSVVGGRMFFGEGSRLTVL.

The chain uses TRBV29-1 and TRBJ2-3, with D hard to call. CDR3 size: 12 residues. Trimming removed 1 base at V and 0 bases at J, with 2 bases between. The germline gives CDR1 SQVTM, CDR2 ANQGSEA. DNA of the CDR3: TGCAGCGTTGAAGCTAGCACAGATACGCAGTATTTT. It specifies CSVEASTDTQYF.

This clone appeared once. The V call is TRBV5-1, the J call TRBJ2-5; a possible D gene is TRBD1 (5 bases). The CDR3 totals 15 residues. Trimming left V 0 bases short and J 2 bases short, with 11 bases between. CDR1 SGHRS and CDR2 YFSETQ come from the germline V gene. The CDR3 spells CASSLDPAGQETQYF. CDR3 bases: TGCGCCAGCAGCTTGGACCCGGCAGGGCAAGAGACCCAGTACTTC.

V is TRBV29-1 and J is TRBJ2-7; 7 bases agree with TRBD2. Germline V gene sequence: CDR1 SQVTM, CDR2 ANQGSEA. The CDR3 runs to 14 residues. J gave up 6 bases and V 7 bases, and 15 bases lay outside the gene matches. DNA for the CDR3: TGCAGCGCCGAAATCGGGGGGAGGGCCCCCGAGCAGTACTTC. Its translation: CSAEIGGRAPEQYF.

This clone is a singleton in its sample. The chain combines TRBV7-6 with TRBJ2-1; 8 nucleotides agree with TRBD1. The CDR3 loop spans 15 amino acids. Germline lookup yields CDR1 SGHVS and CDR2 FNYEAQ. J was trimmed by 4 bases and V by 5 bases; bases with no gene match: 7. The DNA of the CDR3 is TGTGCCAGCAGCGCCCCAGGGGGCGCGTACAATGAGCAGTTCTTC. This encodes CASSAPGGAYNEQFF. Together with reference TRBV7-6 and TRBJ2-1, the CDR3 gives the full variable domain: GAGVSQSPRYKVTKRGQDVALRCDPISGHVSLYWYRQALGQGPEFLTYFNYEAQQDKSGLPNDRFSAERPEGSISTLTIQRTEQRDSAMYRCASSAPGGAYNEQFFGPGTRLTVL.

This clone was detected only a few times. V usage is TRBV7-3 and J usage is TRBJ2-7; TRBD1 agrees at 9 bases. This CDR3 region has 14 residues. Looked up from germline, CDR1 is SGHTA and CDR2 is FQGTGA. J lost 1 base, V lost 5 bases, and 3 bases had no gene match. CDR3 protein: CASSPDRGSYEQYF. DNA of the CDR3: TGTGCCAGCAGCCCGGACAGGGGTTCCTACGAGCAGTACTTC.